The following is a TCR beta chain sequence with its context. What it binds is unknown. This CDR3 spans 14 amino acids. The germline CDR1 and CDR2 sequences are GTSNPN and SVGIG (reference sequence). Trimming removed 3 bases from V and 2 bases from J, with 11 bases in between. The sort gate was single viable CD3+CD4+CD8-CD45RO+ cells for memory CD4+ T cells. Donors' CMV status reflects serum IgG against pp150, pp28, p38, p52. The data were taken from a study of memory CD4+ T cells and cytomegalovirus serostatus. At the level of the study: Of the healthy Belgian adults, 9 were CMV seropositive and 20 to 30 seronegative. Study observations and caveats: Of 150 to 200 reported CMV TCRbeta sequences, just over 65 were found in memory CD4+ repertoires.

In the original workflow: Out-of-frame sequences were removed, leaving 2,204,828 distinct TCRbeta sequences. The data were produced by immunoSEQ multiplex PCR, yet TCRdb's version contains in-frame clones alone and is incomplete. V and J calls and clone size follow that table, whereas D and trimming were derived from the DNA. Among tens of thousands of clones, about 70% were seen once, and the ten largest hold around 4.3%. Input material: memory CD4+ T cells from blood. This TCR was recovered from an adult in good health and CMV-seropositive. The chain uses TRBV30 and TRBJ1-5; TRBD1 is a possible D gene (5 bases). The CDR3 protein is CAWRGVGGNQPQHF. The CDR3 bases are TGTGCCTGGAGGGGGGTTGGGGGCAATCAGCCCCAGCATTTT.